This TCR beta chain derives from a study of Graves' ophthalmopathy and Graves' hyperthyroidism. General study findings and limits: In blood, most expanded thyroid clonotypes above 0.001 frequency were also detected. Ophthalmopathy cases were distinguished from stable hyperthyroidism by a 13-signature model, reaching 87.88% sensitivity and about 81% specificity.

The authors amplified TCR beta CDR3 regions, and they did so from RNA transcripts for repertoire sequencing. Investigators did first-round RT-PCR with HTBI primers, then second-round multiplex PCR. TCRdb analysed the multiplex PCR reads with MiXCR anew, one entry per CDR3 protein. The table shows under 350,000 distinct CDR3 sequences, with under 20% occurring only once. V shed 5 bases and J shed 5 bases, with 19 bases lying between them. This CDR3 has 15 residues. The germline gives CDR1 LNHNV, CDR2 YYDKDF (reference sequence). This clonotype was detected ten times or more. Its specificity is unknown. This TCR was sampled from an adult man with Graves' ophthalmopathy. Sample: peripheral blood. The chain employs TRBV15 and TRBJ2-7; the D gene could be TRBD1 or TRBD2 (5 bases each). CDR3 sequence: CATSRGPVVGDEQYF. CDR3 nucleotides: TGTGCCACCAGCCGGGGACCAGTGGTTGGGGACGAGCAGTACTTC.